The source of this TCR beta chain is a study of cytomegalovirus exposure and HLA in healthy donors. Findings and caveats of the study: Later analysis associated a missense DCLRE1C variant with TCR beta V- and J-gene trimming. It was approximately 170 TCR beta chains that were listed as cytomegalovirus-associated. Analyses of presence/absence relied on an assumption of roughly uniform sequencing depth across donors. Most CMV-associated TCR beta chains were later found to appear HLA-restricted.

This clone was seen only once. Antigen specificity is unknown. The CDR3 loop spans 15 amino acids. Trimming took 8 bases from V and 0 from J, leaving 13 bases between them. Germline V lookup: CDR1 SNHLY, CDR2 FYNNEI. The PCR was carried out with 60 Vbeta primers and 13 Jbeta primers. The method was immunoSEQ multiplex PCR; TCRdb's version includes in-frame clones alone and lacks a portion of them. The sample yields 90,000 to 150,000 clones, around 69% seen once. This chain connects TRBV2 to TRBJ1-4, with D perhaps matching TRBD1 (6 bases). This TCR was recovered from a man aged 45-60 years in good health and CMV-seropositive. Sequencing was carried out using PBMCs. Here the CDR3 reads CASLWTVATNEKLFF. For the CDR3, the DNA is TGTGCCAGCCTTTGGACAGTTGCAACTAATGAAAAACTGTTTTTT.